The next 8 T cell receptor beta chains were all read from a single sample in a study of T-cell memory formation after mild COVID-19. One entry per CDR3 protein, called by TCRdb with MiXCR from the 5' RACE reads. The sample includes tens of thousands of distinct CDR3 sequences, roughly 14% seen only once; the top ten take about a third. The sample comprised PBMCs or a T cell subset sorted from them (not recorded which). Source of these receptors: an adult woman who had mild COVID-19 (a few samples of this study predate the infection). Cell type and time point are not known.

J is TRBJ2-3 and V is TRBV4-3, with D hard to call. Per the germline V gene, CDR1 is LGHNA and CDR2 is YSLEER. V shed 0 bases and J shed 0 bases, with 7 bases lying between them. This CDR3 comprises 15 residues. CDR3 nucleotides: TGCGCCAGCAGCCAAGAGGTGGCTAGCACAGATACGCAGTATTTT. It yields the protein CASSQEVASTDTQYF.

V and J are TRBV4-1 and TRBJ2-5, with TRBD1 matching over 9 bases. The CDR3 consists of 15 residues. In germline, CDR1 is MGHRA, CDR2 YSYEKL. V trimming: 4 bases; J trimming: 4 bases; junction bases outside the gene matches: 7. CDR3 nucleotide sequence: TGCGCCAGCAGCCCGGGACAGGGAAGTAGAGAGACCCAGTACTTC. This encodes CASSPGQGSRETQYF.

This clonotype showed up just a few times. The chain links TRBV20-1 to TRBJ1-5; weak D call: TRBD1 (5 bases). The V end lost 0 bases, the J end lost 7 bases, and 13 bases lay between the germline ends. Germline lookup yields CDR1 DFQATT and CDR2 SNEGSKA (reference sequence). This CDR3 contains 14 residues. CDR3 residues: CSARDREGIQPQHF. Written as DNA, the CDR3 is TGCAGTGCTAGAGATCGGGAGGGGATCCAGCCCCAGCATTTT.

This clonotype came up a few times. The V gene is TRBV7-9, the J gene TRBJ1-1; D may be TRBD1 (5 bases). Trimming shortened V by 2 bases and J by 3 bases, and 16 bases separated the two germline ends. The CDR3 spans 16 residues. Germline lookup yields CDR1 SEHNR and CDR2 FQNEAQ (reference sequence). The CDR3 region has the DNA TGTGCCAGCAGCTTAATTACGGGGTGGGGACACACTGAAGCTTTCTTT. Translating it yields CASSLITGWGHTEAFF.

The gene calls are TRBV29-1 and TRBJ2-1, with a weak D call TRBD1 (5 bases). Trimming took off 4 bases at V and 4 bases at J, with 29 bases between the two ends. The CDR3 runs to 19 residues. Germline V gene data show CDR1 as SQVTM and CDR2 as ANQGSEA. In DNA, the CDR3 is TGCAGCGTTGTTCTCCTTATTGGGGCACAGCCTACCACGTACAATGAGCAGTTCTTC. Its protein is CSVVLLIGAQPTTYNEQFF.

This clonotype has more than one count but fewer than ten. V is TRBV6-5 and J is TRBJ2-5, with 11 bases aligning to TRBD2. The CDR3 covers 16 residues. The V segment lost 0 bases and the J segment 4 bases; nucleotides outside the gene matches: 4. Germline V gives CDR1 MNHEY, CDR2 SVGAGI. CDR3: CASSYSTSGTSETQYF. Here the CDR3 DNA reads TGTGCCAGCAGTTACTCGACTAGCGGGACCTCAGAGACCCAGTACTTC.

The CDR3 here is CASRVSGGRGETQYF. As DNA, the CDR3 is TGTGCCAGCCGCGTGTCAGGGGGTAGAGGAGAGACCCAGTACTTC. The chain joins TRBV7-9 to TRBJ2-5, with 7 positions matching TRBD1. Germline V gene sequence: CDR1 SEHNR, CDR2 FQNEAQ (reference sequence). The junction had 13 bases not matched to a gene; V was cut back by 8 bases and J by 4 bases. The CDR3 is 15 amino acids.

The chain employs TRBV7-8 and TRBJ1-1; 8 bases agree with TRBD1. This CDR3 has 14 amino acids. Germline V gene sequence: CDR1 SGHVS, CDR2 FQNEAQ. V dropped 3 bases and J dropped 11; count of bases not matched to a gene: 11. In DNA, the CDR3 is TGTGCCAGCAGCTTTCTCAGGGGGCGCAGTATTGCTTTCTTT. This codes for CASSFLRGRSIAFF. Based on the CDR3 plus reference TRBV7-8 and TRBJ1-1, the full variable domain is GAGVSQSPRYKVAKRGQDVALRCDPISGHVSLFWYQQALGQGPEFLTYFQNEAQLDKSGLPSDRFFAERPEGSVSTLKIQRTQQEDSAVYLCASSFLRGRSIAFFGQGTRLTVV.